In its sample, the clone carrying this TCR beta chain was seen a few times. No antigen is known for it. This sample stems from a study of shared clonotypes between healthy human individuals. Turning to the study itself: Three CD4 naive, three CD4 memory, two CD8 naive and one CD8 memory plate were used per donor.

Genomic DNA of every subset was divided equally among multiple immunoSEQ plates. The data were produced by immunoSEQ multiplex PCR, yet TCRdb's version contains in-frame clones alone and is incomplete. The table shows hundreds of thousands of clones, with around 73% occurring only once. General study findings and limits: Non-shared clonotypes had lower generation probabilities than those shared by all four donors.

CDR1 and CDR2 (germline): MNHNS, SASEGT. The CDR3 spans 17 residues. Trimming cost V 4 bases and J 3 bases, with 21 bases left between them. The clonotype comes from a woman under 40 in good health. Sequencing was done on a sample of memory CD4+ T cells sorted from blood. Subset in this sample: CD45RA-negative fraction. The V call is TRBV6-1, the J call TRBJ1-1, with D tentatively TRBD1 (6 bases). CDR3: CASSGRRDTWVHTEAFF. Here the CDR3 DNA reads TGTGCCAGCAGTGGACGCCGGGACACTTGGGTACACACTGAAGCTTTCTTT.